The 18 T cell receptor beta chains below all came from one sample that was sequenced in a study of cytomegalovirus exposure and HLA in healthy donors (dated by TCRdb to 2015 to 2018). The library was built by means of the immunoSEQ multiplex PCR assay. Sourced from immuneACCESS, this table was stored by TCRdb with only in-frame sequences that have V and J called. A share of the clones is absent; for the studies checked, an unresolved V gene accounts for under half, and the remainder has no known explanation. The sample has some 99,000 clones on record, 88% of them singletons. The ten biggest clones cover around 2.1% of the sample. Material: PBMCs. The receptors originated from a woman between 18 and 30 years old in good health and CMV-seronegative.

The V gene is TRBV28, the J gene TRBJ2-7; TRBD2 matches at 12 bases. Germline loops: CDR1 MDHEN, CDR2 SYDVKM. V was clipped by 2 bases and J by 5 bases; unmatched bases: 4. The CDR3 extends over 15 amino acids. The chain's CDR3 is CASSLGTSGRNEQYF. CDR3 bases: TGTGCCAGCAGTTTAGGGACTAGCGGGCGAAACGAGCAGTACTTC.

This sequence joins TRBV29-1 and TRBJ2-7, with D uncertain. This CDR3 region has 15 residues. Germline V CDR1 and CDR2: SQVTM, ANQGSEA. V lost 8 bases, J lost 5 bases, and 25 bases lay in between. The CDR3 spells CSITGAQAGNHEQYF. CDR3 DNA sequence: TGCAGCATTACCGGTGCCCAGGCTGGTAACCACGAGCAGTACTTC.

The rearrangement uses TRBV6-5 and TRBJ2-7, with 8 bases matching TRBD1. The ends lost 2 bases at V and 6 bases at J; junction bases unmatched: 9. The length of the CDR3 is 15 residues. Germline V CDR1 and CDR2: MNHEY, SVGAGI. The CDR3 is CASSYAATGVSEQYF. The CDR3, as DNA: TGTGCCAGCAGTTACGCGGCGACAGGGGTTTCCGAGCAGTACTTC.

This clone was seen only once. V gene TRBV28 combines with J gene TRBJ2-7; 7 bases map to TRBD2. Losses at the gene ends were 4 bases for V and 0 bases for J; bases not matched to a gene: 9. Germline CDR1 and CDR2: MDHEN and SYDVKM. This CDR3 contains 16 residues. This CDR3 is CASSSRLAYYSYEQYF. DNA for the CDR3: TGTGCCAGCAGTTCCAGACTAGCCTACTACTCCTACGAGCAGTACTTC. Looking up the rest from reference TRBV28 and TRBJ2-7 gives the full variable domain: DVKVTQSSRYLVKRTGEKVFLECVQDMDHENMFWYRQDPGLGLRLIYFSYDVKMKEKGDIPEGYSVSREKKERFSLILESASTNQTSMYLCASSSRLAYYSYEQYFGPGTRLTVT.

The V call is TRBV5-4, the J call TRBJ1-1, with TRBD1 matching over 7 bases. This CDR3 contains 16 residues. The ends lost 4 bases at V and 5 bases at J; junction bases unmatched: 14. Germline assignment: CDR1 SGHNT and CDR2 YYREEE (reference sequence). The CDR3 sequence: CASSARSGGGETEAFF. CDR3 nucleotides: TGTGCCAGCAGCGCGAGGTCAGGGGGTGGGGAGACTGAAGCTTTCTTT.

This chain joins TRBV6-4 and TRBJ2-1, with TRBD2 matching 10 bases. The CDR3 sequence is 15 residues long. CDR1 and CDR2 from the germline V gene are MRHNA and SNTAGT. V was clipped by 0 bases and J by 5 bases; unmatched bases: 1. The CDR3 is CASSDSLAGNNEQFF. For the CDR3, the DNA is TGTGCCAGCAGTGACTCACTAGCGGGGAACAATGAGCAGTTCTTC.

The CDR3: CASSWGELAGSYEQYF. The CDR3 DNA is TGTGCCAGCAGCTGGGGGGAGCTAGCGGGTTCCTACGAGCAGTACTTC. The chain links TRBV7-8 to TRBJ2-7; 8 nucleotides line up with TRBD2. Losses at the gene ends were 4 bases for V and 1 base for J; bases not matched to a gene: 9. Germline CDR1 and CDR2: SGHVS and FQNEAQ. The length of the CDR3 is 16 residues.

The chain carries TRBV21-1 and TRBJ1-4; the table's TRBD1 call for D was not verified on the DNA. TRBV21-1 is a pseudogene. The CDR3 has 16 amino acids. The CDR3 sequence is CASSKRPQVPNEKLFF. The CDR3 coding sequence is TGTGCCAGCAGCAAAAGACCTCAGGTACCTAATGAAAAACTGTTTTTT.

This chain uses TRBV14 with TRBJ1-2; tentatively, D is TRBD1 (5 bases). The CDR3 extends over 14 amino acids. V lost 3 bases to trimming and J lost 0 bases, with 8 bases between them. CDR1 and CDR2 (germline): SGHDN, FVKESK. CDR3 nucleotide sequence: TGTGCCAGCAGCCACGTGACAGCTAACTATGGCTACACCTTC. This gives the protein CASSHVTANYGYTF.

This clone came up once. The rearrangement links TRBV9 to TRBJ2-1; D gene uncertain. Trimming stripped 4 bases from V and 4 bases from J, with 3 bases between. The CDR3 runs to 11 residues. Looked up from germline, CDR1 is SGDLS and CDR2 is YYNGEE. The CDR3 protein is CASSLYNEQFF. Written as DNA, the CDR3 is TGTGCCAGCAGCTTATACAATGAGCAGTTCTTC.

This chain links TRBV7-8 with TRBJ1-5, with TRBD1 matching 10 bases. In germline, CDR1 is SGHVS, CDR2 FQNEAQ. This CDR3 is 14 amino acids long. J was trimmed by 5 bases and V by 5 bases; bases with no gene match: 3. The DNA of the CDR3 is TGTGCCAGCAGCCCGGACAGGGGGGATCAGCCCCAGCATTTT. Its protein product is CASSPDRGDQPQHF.

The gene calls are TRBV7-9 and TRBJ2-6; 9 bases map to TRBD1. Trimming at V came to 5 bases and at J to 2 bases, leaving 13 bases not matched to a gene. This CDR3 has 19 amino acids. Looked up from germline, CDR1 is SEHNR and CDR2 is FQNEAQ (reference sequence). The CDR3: CASSPRLAQGAAGANVLTF. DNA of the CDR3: TGTGCCAGCAGCCCCCGACTGGCACAGGGGGCAGCTGGGGCCAACGTCCTGACTTTC.

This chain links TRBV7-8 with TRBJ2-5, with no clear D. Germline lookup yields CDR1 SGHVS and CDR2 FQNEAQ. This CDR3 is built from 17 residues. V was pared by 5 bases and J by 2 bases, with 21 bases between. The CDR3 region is CASSRRPEVTTQETQYF. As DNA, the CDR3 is TGTGCCAGCAGCCGCCGCCCGGAAGTGACGACTCAAGAGACCCAGTACTTC.

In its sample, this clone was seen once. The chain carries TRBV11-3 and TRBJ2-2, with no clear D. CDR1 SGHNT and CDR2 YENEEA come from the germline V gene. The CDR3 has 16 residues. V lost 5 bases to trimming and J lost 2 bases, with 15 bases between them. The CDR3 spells CASSRNGGLNTGELFF. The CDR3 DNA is TGTGCCAGCAGCCGAAACGGCGGTTTAAACACCGGGGAGCTGTTTTTT.

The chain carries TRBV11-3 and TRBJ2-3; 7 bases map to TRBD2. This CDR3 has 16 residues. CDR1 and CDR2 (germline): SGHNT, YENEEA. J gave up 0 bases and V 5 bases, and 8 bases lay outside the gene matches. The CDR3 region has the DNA TGTGCCAGCAGCGCAAGCGGGGCGGGGAGCACAGATACGCAGTATTTT. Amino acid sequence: CASSASGAGSTDTQYF.

In nucleotides, the CDR3 is TGTGCCAGAACCAAACCCGGCGCGGGATTGGGCTACACCTTC. Translated, it gives CARTKPGAGLGYTF. This rearrangement joins TRBV27 to TRBJ1-2, with no clear D. The CDR3 spans 14 residues. V lost 9 bases and J 8 bases, leaving 22 bases between the germline ends. Germline CDR1 reads MNHEY; CDR2 reads SMNVEV (reference sequence).

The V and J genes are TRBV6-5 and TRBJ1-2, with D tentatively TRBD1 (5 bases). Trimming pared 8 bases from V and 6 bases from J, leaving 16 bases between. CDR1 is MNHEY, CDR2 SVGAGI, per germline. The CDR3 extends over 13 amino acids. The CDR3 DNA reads TGTGCCAGCCGCCTAAGTCAGGGAAATGGCTACACCTTC. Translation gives CASRLSQGNGYTF.

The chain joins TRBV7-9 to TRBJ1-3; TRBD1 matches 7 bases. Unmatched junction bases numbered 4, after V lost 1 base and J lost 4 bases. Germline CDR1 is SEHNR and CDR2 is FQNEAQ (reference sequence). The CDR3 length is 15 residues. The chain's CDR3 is CASSLGRQGGNTIYF. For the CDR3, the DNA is TGTGCCAGCAGCTTAGGTCGACAGGGAGGAAACACCATATATTTT.